This T cell receptor beta chain appears in the sequencing data of a study of PD-1 blockade in classical Hodgkin lymphoma (dated by TCRdb to the early 2020s). Concerning the study at large: Nivolumab dosing was 3 mg/kg intravenously every 2 weeks, continuing until either disease progression or unacceptable toxicity. A peripheral blood immune signature of response to PD-1 blockade in classical Hodgkin lymphoma was defined using TCR beta sequencing and CyTOF.

The full study reports these points: Diversity was lower in patients who began nivolumab less than 1 year after ASCT, so these patients were left out of later analyses to avoid confounding by immune reconstitution. Only a single clinical trial cohort was studied, and what caused the repertoire differences, possibly disease activity or prior therapy, remained undefined. Trial patients with a complete response had baseline diversity similar to that of newly diagnosed patients, while partial responders and progressors had significantly lower diversity. By C4D1, a significant rise was seen in CD4+ TCR diversity but not in CD8+ TCR diversity (p=0.0027 vs p=0.16), and the rise was most apparent among complete responders (p=0.02). Newly diagnosed patients were reported to have lower baseline TCR diversity than healthy donors, and relapsed/refractory patients were reported to have lower baseline TCR diversity still.

Points on this clone: Its recognized antigen is unknown. No base qualities exist here, and no much larger clone lies one base off it.

Taken from cysteine to phenylalanine, the CDR3 has 18 residues. Only the CDR3 DNA is retained, 54 bases long and in frame from the first base. CDR1 and CDR2 were assigned from the germline V gene as SGHAT and FQNNGV. Relative to germline, V is missing 2 bases and J is missing 0 bases, with 11 bases of the junction outside any gene match. Genomic DNA was isolated using the Qiagen DNeasy kit from unsorted PBMCs as well as from negatively selected CD4+ and CD8+ fractions. Using primers that anneal to V and J segments, immunoSEQ multiplex PCR amplified the TCR beta CDR3 regions. Amplification bias was minimized using a synthetic immune receptor repertoire, and residual bias was removed computationally after sequencing. Turning to the authors' computational methods: Repertoire diversity was quantified as the Shannon entropy index using custom Python scripts. Unsorted, CD4+ and CD8+ repertoires were analyzed separately, except in combined analyses where CD4+ and CD8+ sequences were merged in silico. A clone counted as expanded when the clone's frequency after treatment rose at least 2-fold relative to C1D1, and clones undetected at baseline were given a pseudocount of 0.5. Clones with 0 or 1 copy at C1D1 were classified as singleton clones, and clones with 2 or more copies were classified as non-singleton clones. Clones expanded in unsorted samples were annotated as CD4+, CD8+ or unknown by matching protein sequences in sorted samples from the same patient. Wilcoxon tests were applied to paired samples to test diversity changes from C1D1 to C4D1. The clones in this table, taken by TCRdb from immuneACCESS, are in-frame only. Not every clone is retained; where verified, under half of the shortfall comes from an unresolved V gene, and the cause of the rest is unknown. The V and J calls and clone size come from that table; D and trimming were worked out from the DNA. In this sample the table shows 20,000 to 30,000 clones, roughly 80% of which occur a single time. The top ten hold 7.5% to 9.5% of the sample.

Read against the paper, the sample's time point label means: cycle 2 day 1 (C2D1) of nivolumab. Every trial patient had relapsed following autologous stem cell transplantation, and prior brentuximab vedotin exposure was what differed among cohorts A, B and C. The trial cohort was composed of about 53 patients with relapsed/refractory classical Hodgkin lymphoma, for whom complete response, partial response or progressive disease was recorded as best overall response. Trial patients were treated with single-agent nivolumab in the multi-cohort phase II CheckMate 205 trial. An independent review committee assessed best overall response by applying the 2007 International Working Group response criteria. PBMCs from the trial were collected at three points: immediately before nivolumab initiation (C1D1), and during therapy at cycle 2 day 1 and cycle 4 day 1. After peripheral blood was drawn into 8 mL Vacutainer Cell Preparation Tubes, PBMCs were isolated by centrifugation and then cryopreserved.

This TCR derives from a human donor with classical Hodgkin lymphoma. Sample: peripheral blood mononuclear cells (PBMCs), taken before the second cycle of nivolumab. This chain joins TRBV11-2 to TRBJ1-1, with 8 bases in between that match TRBD1. The DNA reads TGTGCCAGCAGCTTAACCCCAGGGGGCCCCCTCCTGAACACTGAAGCTTTCTTT. Its protein reads: CASSLTPGGPLLNTEAFF.